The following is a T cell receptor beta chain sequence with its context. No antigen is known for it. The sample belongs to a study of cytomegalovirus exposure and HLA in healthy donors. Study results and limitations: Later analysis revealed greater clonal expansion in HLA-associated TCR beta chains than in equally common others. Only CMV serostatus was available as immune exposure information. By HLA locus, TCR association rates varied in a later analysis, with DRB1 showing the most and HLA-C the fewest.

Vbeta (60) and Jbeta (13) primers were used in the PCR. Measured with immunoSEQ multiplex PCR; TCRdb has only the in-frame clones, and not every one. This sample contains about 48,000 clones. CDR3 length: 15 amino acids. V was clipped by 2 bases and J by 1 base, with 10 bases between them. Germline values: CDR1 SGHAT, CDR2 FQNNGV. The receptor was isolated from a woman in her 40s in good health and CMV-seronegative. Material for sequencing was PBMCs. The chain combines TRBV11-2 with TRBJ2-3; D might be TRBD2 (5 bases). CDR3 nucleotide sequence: TGTGCCAGCAGCTTACTGCGGGCACGCACAGATACGCAGTATTTT. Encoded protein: CASSLLRARTDTQYF.